This T cell receptor (beta chain) comes out of a study of cytomegalovirus exposure and HLA in healthy donors. The primer mix had 60 Vbeta and 13 Jbeta primers. Sequenced by immunoSEQ multiplex PCR; TCRdb stores in-frame clones only, minus some. Here the sample spans 130,000 to 150,000 clones, around 80% being singletons. CDR3 size: 14 residues. CDR1 is SQVTM and CDR2 is ANQGSEA in the germline V gene. Trimming took off 3 bases at V and 4 bases at J, with 12 bases between the two ends. Sequencing was done on a sample of PBMCs. V usage is TRBV29-1 and J usage is TRBJ1-4, with unresolved D. This receptor was identified in a woman younger than 45 in good health and CMV-seronegative. CDR3 residues: CSVDIREGNEKLFF. The CDR3 bases are TGCAGCGTTGACATCCGGGAGGGTAATGAAAAACTGTTTTTT.